Reported below is one TCR beta chain. Original processing notes: Estimated nucleated cell counts came from reference gene primer amplification. TCRdb keeps only in-frame clones here, not all; method: immunoSEQ multiplex PCR. That table furnishes V, J and clone size, whereas the DNA furnished D and trimming. The data contain 350,000 to 450,000 clones, about 89% of them singletons. The sample is drawn from a study of blood T cell repertoires in COVID-19. Overall study: In each case, the material was cDNA or gDNA derived from T cells, B-cell-depleted T cells, or PBMCs.

The CDR3 is 13 residues long. V was clipped by 4 bases and J by 5 bases; unmatched bases: 5. Germline lookup yields CDR1 SGHRS and CDR2 YFSETQ. Enrollment of patients from Seattle took place during active infection, with longitudinal follow-up. V is TRBV5-1 and J is TRBJ1-1; 7 bases map to TRBD1. The sequence was obtained from a woman aged 60-75 years with COVID-19, enrolled during active disease. Sequences were obtained from peripheral blood. CDR3 residues: CASSSPGGTEAFF. The CDR3 DNA sequence: TGCGCCAGCAGCAGCCCAGGGGGAACTGAAGCTTTCTTT.